One and the same sample provided the 20 T cell receptor beta chains below, sequenced in a study of T cell therapy after organ transplantation. These receptors are not linked to any known antigen. The repertoire was sequenced with immunoSEQ multiplex PCR; TCRdb's copy has only in-frame clones and lacks some. Counted here are 2,000 to 2,500 clones, about four fifths occurring once; the ten biggest clones make up just under 30%. This specimen consisted of CD8+ T cells from blood, obtained before autologous CMV-specific T cell therapy. These receptors originate from a human patient who had received a solid organ transplant and had CMV disease.

This clone was recorded a few times. This chain uses TRBV5-1 with TRBJ2-7, with TRBD1 identical over 9 bases. The CDR3 loop spans 15 amino acids. J was trimmed by 5 bases and V by 2 bases; bases with no gene match: 8. Germline V gives CDR1 SGHRS, CDR2 YFSETQ. The CDR3: CASSLGTGRDDEQYV. CDR3 bases: TGCGCCAGCAGCTTAGGGACAGGGAGGGACGACGAGCAGTACGTC.

The chain joins TRBV7-6 to TRBJ2-1; D gene ambiguous. Deletions cut 5 bases from V and 7 bases from J, with 15 bases between. The germline V gene has CDR1 SGHVS and CDR2 FNYEAQ. The CDR3 contains 14 residues. The CDR3 protein is CASSDRAPWNEQFF. DNA of the CDR3: TGTGCCAGCAGCGATCGGGCCCCTTGGAATGAGCAGTTCTTC.

This chain links TRBV14 with TRBJ2-7; 8 bases map to TRBD1. This CDR3 has 14 amino acids. Germline assignment: CDR1 SGHDN and CDR2 FVKESK. V trimming: 1 base; J trimming: 2 bases; junction bases outside the gene matches: 1. The CDR3 DNA sequence: TGTGCCAGCAGCCAAGCACAGGGGGCCTACGAGCAGTACTTC. This translates into CASSQAQGAYEQYF.

The rearrangement joins TRBV7-2 to TRBJ2-7; no definite D call. Trimming stripped 6 bases from V and 0 bases from J, with 12 bases between. CDR1 and CDR2 from the germline V gene are SGHTA and FQGNSA. The CDR3 runs 14 residues. The CDR3 loop is CASREMKDSYEQYV. CDR3 DNA sequence: TGTGCCAGCAGGGAAATGAAGGACTCCTACGAGCAGTACGTC.

This chain joins TRBV13 and TRBJ2-5; D is unclear. CDR1 is PRHDT and CDR2 is FYEKMQ in the germline V gene (reference sequence). Trimming took 5 bases from V and 0 from J, leaving 10 bases between them. The CDR3 consists of 14 residues. Here the CDR3 reads CASSTRSNQETQYF. The CDR3 region has the DNA TGTGCCAGCAGCACCCGGTCTAACCAAGAGACCCAGTACTTC.

This rearrangement joins TRBV19 to TRBJ2-3; TRBD1 aligns across 11 bases. Losses at the gene ends were 9 bases for V and 4 bases for J; bases not matched to a gene: 9. This CDR3 region has 15 residues. Germline V gene data show CDR1 as LNHDA and CDR2 as SQIVND (reference sequence). The CDR3 sequence is CASDPGQGGSDTQYF. CDR3 DNA sequence: TGTGCCAGCGACCCGGGACAGGGGGGGTCAGATACGCAGTATTTT.

The chain employs TRBV7-7 and TRBJ2-3; no definite D call. This CDR3 is 15 amino acids long. Germline V lookup: CDR1 SSHAT, CDR2 FNYEAQ (reference sequence). Trimming removed 2 bases from V and 6 bases from J, with 15 bases in between. The chain's CDR3 is CASSLSRTETDTQYF. DNA for the CDR3: TGTGCCAGCAGCTTATCAAGGACCGAGACGGATACGCAGTATTTT. Combining the CDR3 with reference TRBV7-7 and TRBJ2-3 gives the whole variable domain GAGVSQSPRYKVTKRGQDVTLRCDPISSHATLYWYQQALGQGPEFLTYFNYEAQPDKSGLPSDRFSAERPEGSISTLTIQRTEQRDSAMYRCASSLSRTETDTQYFGPGTRLTVL.

V gene TRBV4-1 combines with J gene TRBJ2-3, with 12 positions matching TRBD2. The CDR3 is 16 residues long. The germline gives CDR1 MGHRA, CDR2 YSYEKL. The V gene end was trimmed by 1 base and the J gene end by 3 bases; junction bases not matched to a gene: 2. CDR3 sequence: CASSQVGTSGTDTQYF. The CDR3 DNA sequence: TGCGCCAGCAGCCAAGTTGGGACTAGCGGGACAGATACGCAGTATTTT.

The V gene is TRBV13, the J gene TRBJ2-6; 10 bases align to TRBD1. The V gene's germline CDR1 is PRHDT and CDR2 FYEKMQ (reference sequence). Germline trimming cut 8 bases from V and 2 bases from J; bases unmatched to any gene: 6. The CDR3 sequence is 16 residues long. CDR3 DNA sequence: TGTGCCAGCGGCAGACAGGGGGCCGCTGGGGCCAACGTCCTGACTTTC. Protein: CASGRQGAAGANVLTF.

The table lists this clone with a few counts. The V call is TRBV7-9, the J call TRBJ1-2, with a tentative D call TRBD1 (6 bases). From germline, CDR1 is SEHNR and CDR2 FQNEAQ (reference sequence). CDR3 length: 13 residues. Trimming pared 0 bases from V and 8 bases from J, leaving 10 bases between. CDR3 region: CASSLAGQWGYTF. The CDR3 nucleotides are TGTGCCAGCAGCTTAGCTGGACAGTGGGGCTACACCTTC.

This chain uses TRBV5-4 with TRBJ2-1; D ambiguous. The germline gives CDR1 SGHNT, CDR2 YYREEE (reference sequence). This CDR3 spans 13 amino acids. Between the trimmed V and J ends, which lost 4 bases and 2 bases, there was a span of 7 bases. The CDR3 loop reads CASSLYTYNEQFF. CDR3 bases: TGTGCCAGCAGCCTTTATACCTACAATGAGCAGTTCTTC.

This clone appeared a single time. This rearrangement joins TRBV10-1 to TRBJ1-3, with no clear D. The germline V gene has CDR1 WNHNN and CDR2 SYGVQD (reference sequence). V lost 6 bases, J lost 0 bases, and 15 bases lay in between. The CDR3 consists of 16 residues. CDR3 protein: CASRIMDGCSGNTIYF. CDR3 nucleotides: TGCGCCAGCAGGATCATGGACGGATGCTCTGGAAACACCATATATTTT.

The chain employs TRBV5-1 and TRBJ1-4; D may be TRBD1 (5 bases). This CDR3 is built from 14 residues. Trimming left V 0 bases short and J 6 bases short, with 9 bases between. The germline CDR1 and CDR2 sequences are SGHRS and YFSETQ. This CDR3 reads CASSLERGDEKLFF. CDR3 in DNA: TGCGCCAGCAGCTTGGAAAGAGGGGATGAAAAACTGTTTTTT.

As regards this clone: The final CDR3 position lacks the conserved phenylalanine or tryptophan, pointing to a likely read error. It is unclear where the CDR3 begins or ends on the DNA, so no DNA is shown, and the CDR3 is as TCRdb lists it. The rearrangement uses TRBV6-5 and TRBJ2-7; the table's D call of TRBD2 was not tested on the DNA. With termini counted, the CDR3 has 12 amino acids. The germline V gene encodes CDR1 MNHEY and CDR2 SVGAGI. The CDR3: CASSPGLAAAFY.

The chain has TRBV7-3 and TRBJ2-7; D perhaps matches TRBD2 (5 bases). Trimming took off 3 bases at V and 2 bases at J, with 8 bases between the two ends. This CDR3 contains 13 residues. Per germline, CDR1 SGHTA and CDR2 FQGTGA. The CDR3 spells CASSFGIAYEQYF. The CDR3 DNA reads TGTGCCAGCAGCTTCGGGATCGCCTACGAGCAGTACTTC. Drawing the rest from reference TRBV7-3 and TRBJ2-7, the complete variable domain is GAGVSQTPSNKVTEKGKYVELRCDPISGHTALYWYRQSLGQGPEFLIYFQGTGAADDSGLPNDRFFAVRPEGSVSTLKIQRTERGDSAVYLCASSFGIAYEQYFGPGTRLTVT.

This clone is termed medium-sized. The chain combines TRBV6-5 with TRBJ1-2, with TRBD1 as a possible D gene (6 bases). V lost 0 bases, J lost 8 bases, and 16 bases lay in between. The CDR3 has 15 amino acids. CDR1 and CDR2 from the germline V gene are MNHEY and SVGAGI. The CDR3 nucleotides are TGTGCCAGCAGTTACTCCACAGGGACGGTGGGAGGCTACACCTTC. It codes for CASSYSTGTVGGYTF.

The CDR3 here is CASSHRDRNYEQYF. The CDR3 region has the DNA TGTGCCAGCAGCCATCGGGACAGAAACTACGAGCAGTACTTC. V gene TRBV7-9 combines with J gene TRBJ2-7; 7 bases fit TRBD1. The CDR3 covers 14 residues. V dropped 5 bases and J dropped 3; count of bases not matched to a gene: 7. CDR1 and CDR2 from the germline V gene are SEHNR and FQNEAQ (reference sequence).

This clone was recorded a few times. The V gene is TRBV7-9, the J gene TRBJ2-7; TRBD2 aligns across 10 bases. This CDR3 region has 17 residues. Trimming took 2 bases from V and 1 from J; bases not matched to a gene: 8. Germline assignment: CDR1 SEHNR and CDR2 FQNEAQ (reference sequence). The CDR3 loop reads CASSLTSGKIGSYEQYF. DNA of the CDR3: TGTGCCAGCAGCTTAACTAGCGGGAAAATTGGGTCCTACGAGCAGTACTTC.

V gene TRBV6-1 combines with J gene TRBJ2-2; TRBD1 might be the D (5 bases). V was shortened by 4 bases and J by 3 bases, with 12 bases between the two germline ends. Germline values: CDR1 MNHNS, CDR2 SASEGT. The CDR3 length is 15 residues. The CDR3 here is CASSVLRVDTGELFF. DNA of the CDR3: TGTGCCAGCAGTGTACTCAGGGTTGACACCGGGGAGCTGTTTTTT.

This clone is hyperexpanded in the sample. The chain is built from TRBV13 and TRBJ1-1; D gene ambiguous. The V and J ends lost 3 bases and 6 bases respectively, with 11 bases between them. This CDR3 has 13 amino acids. Germline V gives CDR1 PRHDT, CDR2 FYEKMQ (reference sequence). The CDR3 sequence: CASSFAWIPEAFF. CDR3 DNA: TGTGCCAGCAGCTTCGCGTGGATACCTGAAGCTTTCTTT.